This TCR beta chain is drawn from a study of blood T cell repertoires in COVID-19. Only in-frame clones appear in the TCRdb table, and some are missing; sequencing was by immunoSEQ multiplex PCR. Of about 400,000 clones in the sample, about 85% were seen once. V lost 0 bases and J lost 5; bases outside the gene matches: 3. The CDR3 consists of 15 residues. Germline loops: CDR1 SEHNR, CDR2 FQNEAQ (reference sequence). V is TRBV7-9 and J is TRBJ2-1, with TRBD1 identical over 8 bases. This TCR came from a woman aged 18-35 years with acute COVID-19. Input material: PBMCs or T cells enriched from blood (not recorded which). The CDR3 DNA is TGTGCCAGCAGCTTAGCACTGGACAGGGACAATGAGCAGTTCTTC. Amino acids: CASSLALDRDNEQFF.